These T cell receptor beta chains were read from a single sample in a study of OX40 agonist ivuxolimab in advanced cancers. Here immunoSEQ multiplex PCR was the method, and the copy in TCRdb shows in-frame clones only, minus some. In the table there are 55,000 to 60,000 clones, approximately 80% of which are singletons. Sequenced material: CD4+ or CD8+ T cells sorted from blood, taken in a trial of the OX40 agonist ivuxolimab. Receptors originate from an adult with an advanced solid tumor such as melanoma, head and neck, liver or kidney cancer. Both conserved end residues are part of each CDR3. A D gene is named only where the DNA matches it firmly. The size field is filled for only some rows; it gives once, few, many or a size class.

D gene | J gene | clone size | V gene | CDR3 protein | CDR3 DNA
. | TRBJ2-4 | . | TRBV9 | CASSVAGYVDIQYF | TGTGCCAGCAGCGTAGCCGGGTACGTCGACATTCAGTACTTC
TRBD2 | TRBJ2-7 | . | TRBV11-1 | CASSLAGGPYEQYF | TGTGCCAGCAGCCTAGCGGGAGGGCCTTACGAGCAGTACTTC
. | TRBJ2-7 | . | TRBV29-1 | CSVEVVATGEQYF | TGCAGCGTTGAGGTCGTTGCTACGGGCGAGCAGTACTTC
. | TRBJ2-2 | . | TRBV6-1 | CASSEFGREIAGELFF | TGTGCCAGCAGTGAGTTCGGCAGGGAAATCGCCGGGGAGCTGTTTTTT
. | TRBJ2-7 | . | TRBV27 | CASSFDSGTPYEQYF | TGTGCCAGCAGTTTTGATTCGGGGACGCCGTACGAGCAGTACTTC
. | TRBJ1-1 | . | TRBV6-1 | CASSKEGMNTEAFF | TGTGCCAGCAGTAAAGAGGGAATGAACACTGAAGCTTTCTTT
TRBD1 | TRBJ2-5 | . | TRBV7-2 | CASSTQGIGQETQYF | TGTGCCAGCAGCACACAGGGGATCGGGCAAGAGACCCAGTACTTC
. | TRBJ1-2 | . | TRBV5-5 | CASSPSTGFGYTF | TGCGCCAGCAGCCCCAGTACAGGGTTCGGCTACACCTTC
. | TRBJ1-1 | . | TRBV4-1 | CASSRRTEVPTEAFF | TGCGCCAGCAGCCGCAGGACAGAGGTCCCGACTGAAGCTTTCTTT
. | TRBJ2-5 | . | TRBV7-2 | CASSSQGGETQYF | TGTGCCAGCAGCTCGCAGGGGGGAGAGACCCAGTACTTC
TRBD2 | TRBJ2-1 | . | TRBV9 | CASSVSSGDNEQFF | TGTGCCAGCAGCGTGTCTAGCGGGGACAATGAGCAGTTCTTC
. | TRBJ2-1 | . | TRBV9 | CASSPGWPTNNEQFF | TGTGCCAGCAGCCCAGGGTGGCCTACCAACAATGAGCAGTTCTTC
. | TRBJ1-6 | . | TRBV7-6 | CASSLVADSPLHF | TGTGCCAGCAGCTTAGTGGCAGATTCACCCCTCCACTTT
. | TRBJ1-5 | . | TRBV5-6 | CASSSRLGVNQPQHF | TGTGCCAGCAGCTCCCGGTTAGGGGTCAATCAGCCCCAGCATTTT
. | TRBJ2-3 | . | TRBV29-1 | CSVAQDRTTYF | TGCAGCGTGGCCCAGGATCGGACGACGTATTTT
. | TRBJ2-2 | . | TRBV6-1 | CASSEAGRGSWSGELFF | TGTGCCAGCAGTGAAGCGGGCCGAGGGTCTTGGTCCGGGGAGCTGTTTTTT
. | TRBJ1-1 | . | TRBV6-1 | CASSGVNTEAFF | TGTGCCAGCAGTGGGGTGAACACTGAAGCTTTCTTT
TRBD1 | TRBJ2-2 | few | TRBV9 | CASSVEGYRTGRPPRELFF | TGTGCCAGCAGCGTAGAGGGTTACCGGACAGGGAGGCCACCTCGGGAGCTGTTTTTT
. | TRBJ2-5 | . | TRBV4-3 | CASSQSQQGTQYF | TGCGCCAGCAGCCAGAGTCAACAGGGCACCCAGTACTTC
. | TRBJ1-1 | . | TRBV18 | CASSGTRNTEAFF | TGTGCCAGCTCAGGGACAAGGAACACTGAAGCTTTCTTT
TRBD1 | TRBJ1-1 | . | TRBV7-9 | CASVRTGSNTEAFF | TGTGCCAGCGTCCGGACAGGGTCCAACACTGAAGCTTTCTTT
TRBD2 | TRBJ2-1 | . | TRBV30 | CAGTSGRAVEQFF | TGTGCCGGAACTAGCGGGAGGGCCGTTGAGCAGTTCTTC
. | TRBJ1-1 | . | TRBV11-3 | CASSLGFGTAFF | TGTGCCAGCAGCTTAGGCTTCGGAACAGCTTTCTTT
. | TRBJ2-6 | once | TRBV9 | CASSSYGWANVLTF | TGTGCCAGCAGCTCCTATGGGTGGGCCAACGTCCTGACTTTC
. | TRBJ1-6 | . | TRBV29-1 | CSVKVNLNSPLHF | TGCAGCGTTAAGGTCAATCTCAATTCACCCCTCCACTTT
TRBD1 | TRBJ1-1 | . | TRBV2 | CASRETGGAEAFF | TGTGCCAGCAGAGAAACAGGGGGAGCTGAAGCTTTCTTT
. | TRBJ1-6 | . | TRBV5-1 | CASSLNLDSSPLHF | TGCGCCAGCAGCTTGAATCTTGACAGCTCACCCCTCCACTTT
. | TRBJ2-7 | . | TRBV18 | CASSPRQVVEQYF | TGTGCCAGCTCACCAAGACAGGTCGTCGAGCAGTACTTC
. | TRBJ2-7 | . | TRBV7-9 | CASRGRHEQYF | TGTGCCAGCCGGGGCCGCCACGAGCAGTACTTC
TRBD1 | TRBJ2-6 | . | TRBV5-4 | CASSQGQGGTNVLTF | TGTGCCAGCAGCCAGGGACAGGGAGGTACCAACGTCCTGACTTTC
. | TRBJ2-3 | . | TRBV5-1 | CASSLALGSTDTQYF | TGCGCCAGCAGCTTGGCGCTGGGCAGCACAGATACGCAGTATTTT
. | TRBJ2-3 | . | TRBV7-2 | CASSLKRTTDTQYF | TGTGCCAGCAGCCTAAAAAGGACCACAGATACGCAGTATTTT
TRBD2 | TRBJ2-5 | . | TRBV6-5 | CASSSDSGGGAETQYF | TGTGCCAGCAGTTCCGATAGCGGGGGTGGCGCAGAGACCCAGTACTTC
. | TRBJ2-2 | . | TRBV11-3 | CASSVRLGPRTGELFF | TGTGCCAGCAGCGTTAGACTAGGCCCTCGCACCGGGGAGCTGTTTTTT
. | TRBJ2-3 | . | TRBV4-3 | CASSQDRATDTQYF | TGCGCCAGCAGCCAAGATAGAGCAACAGATACGCAGTATTTT
TRBD2 | TRBJ2-2 | . | TRBV5-6 | CASSRLAGGTGELFF | TGTGCCAGCAGCCGACTAGCGGGAGGCACCGGGGAGCTGTTTTTT
. | TRBJ2-1 | . | TRBV29-1 | CSVGGQSLSSYNEQFF | TGCAGCGTTGGGGGGCAATCATTGAGCTCCTACAATGAGCAGTTCTTC
. | TRBJ1-2 | once | TRBV19 | CASTPLGAYGYTF | TGTGCCAGTACACCCCTCGGGGCCTATGGCTACACCTTC
TRBD1 | TRBJ2-3 | . | TRBV7-9 | CASSERQGTDTQYF | TGTGCCAGCAGCGAAAGACAGGGGACAGATACGCAGTATTTT
. | TRBJ1-2 | . | TRBV4-3 | CASSQVMGYGYTF | TGCGCCAGCAGCCAGGTAATGGGCTATGGCTACACCTTC
. | TRBJ2-2 | . | TRBV21-1 | CASTKRPLAGVRTGELFF | TGTGCCAGCACCAAAAGGCCCCTAGCGGGGGTTCGAACCGGGGAGCTGTTTTTT
. | TRBJ2-7 | . | TRBV11-2 | CASSRRRSGVYEQYF | TGTGCCAGCAGCCGAAGACGGTCCGGGGTATACGAGCAGTACTTC
. | TRBJ1-1 | . | TRBV5-1 | CASSLVKGPF | TGCGCCAGCAGCTTGGTTAAGGGGCCCTTT
. | TRBJ1-2 | . | TRBV14 | CASSPHGGQAGGYTF | TGTGCCAGCAGCCCTCACGGGGGGCAAGCGGGAGGCTACACCTTC
. | TRBJ2-1 | . | TRBV7-7 | CASSLGGSYNEQFF | TGTGCCAGCAGCTTGGGTGGCTCCTACAATGAGCAGTTCTTC
. | TRBJ2-7 | . | TRBV5-1 | CASSLRQGYEQYF | TGCGCCAGCAGCCTCCGGCAGGGTTACGAGCAGTACTTC
TRBD2 | TRBJ2-7 | . | TRBV9 | CASSVAGAGTYEQYF | TGTGCCAGCAGCGTAGCAGGAGCGGGGACCTACGAGCAGTACTTC
. | TRBJ2-1 | . | TRBV7-3 | CASSLGGATYNEQFF | TGTGCCAGCAGCTTAGGGGGGGCCACGTACAATGAGCAGTTCTTC
TRBD1 | TRBJ2-5 | . | TRBV5-6 | CASSSLGTGEETQYF | TGTGCCAGCAGCTCGCTCGGGACAGGGGAAGAGACCCAGTACTTC
. | TRBJ2-2 | . | TRBV4-2 | CASSQAVENTGELFF | TGTGCCAGCAGCCAAGCGGTTGAGAACACCGGGGAGCTGTTTTTT
TRBD1 | TRBJ2-5 | . | TRBV18 | CASSPQGTGGSETQYF | TGTGCCAGCTCACCTCAGGGGACAGGGGGCTCAGAGACCCAGTACTTC
TRBD1 | TRBJ2-3 | . | TRBV19 | CATHRGQGTQDTQYF | TGTGCCACCCACCGGGGACAGGGGACTCAAGATACGCAGTATTTT
TRBD2 | TRBJ2-1 | . | TRBV4-1 | CASRRGLAGDWRNEQFF | TGCGCCAGCAGACGGGGACTAGCGGGAGATTGGCGAAATGAGCAGTTCTTC